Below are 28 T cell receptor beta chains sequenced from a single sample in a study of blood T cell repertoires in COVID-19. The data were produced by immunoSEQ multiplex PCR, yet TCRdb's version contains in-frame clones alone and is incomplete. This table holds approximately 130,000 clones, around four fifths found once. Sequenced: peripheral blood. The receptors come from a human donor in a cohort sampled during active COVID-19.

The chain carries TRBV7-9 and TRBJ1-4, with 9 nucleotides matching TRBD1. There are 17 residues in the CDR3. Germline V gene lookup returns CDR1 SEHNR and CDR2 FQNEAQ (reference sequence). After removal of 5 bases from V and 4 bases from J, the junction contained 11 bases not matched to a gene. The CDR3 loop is CASSRGQGGSLNEKLFF. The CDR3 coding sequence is TGTGCCAGCAGCAGGGGACAGGGCGGTTCGCTTAATGAAAAACTGTTTTTT.

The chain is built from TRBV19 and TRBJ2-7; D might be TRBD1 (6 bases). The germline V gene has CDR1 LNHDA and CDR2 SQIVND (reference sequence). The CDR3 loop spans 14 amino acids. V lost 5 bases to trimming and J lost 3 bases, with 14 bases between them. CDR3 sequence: CASSAHRVFYEQYF. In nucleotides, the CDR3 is TGTGCCAGTAGTGCCCACAGGGTGTTCTACGAGCAGTACTTC.

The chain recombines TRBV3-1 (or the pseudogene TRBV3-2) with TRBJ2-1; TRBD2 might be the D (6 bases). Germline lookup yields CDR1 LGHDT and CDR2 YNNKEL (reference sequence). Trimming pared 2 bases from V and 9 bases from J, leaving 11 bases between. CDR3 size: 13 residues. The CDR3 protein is CASSQSGGGEQFF. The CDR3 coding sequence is TGTGCCAGCAGCCAATCCGGGGGAGGTGAGCAGTTCTTC.

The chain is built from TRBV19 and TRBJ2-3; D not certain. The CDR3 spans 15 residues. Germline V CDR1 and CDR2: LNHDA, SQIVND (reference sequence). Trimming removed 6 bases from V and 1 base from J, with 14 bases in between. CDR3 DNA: TGTGCCAGTAGCCTCCAGCAGAGCGGCACAGATACGCAGTATTTT. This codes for CASSLQQSGTDTQYF.

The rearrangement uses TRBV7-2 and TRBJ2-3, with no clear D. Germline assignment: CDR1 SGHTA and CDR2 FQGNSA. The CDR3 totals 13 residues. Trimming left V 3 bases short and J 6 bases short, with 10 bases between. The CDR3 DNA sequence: TGTGCCAGCAGCTTCGGCCCCAGGGATACGCAGTATTTT. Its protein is CASSFGPRDTQYF.

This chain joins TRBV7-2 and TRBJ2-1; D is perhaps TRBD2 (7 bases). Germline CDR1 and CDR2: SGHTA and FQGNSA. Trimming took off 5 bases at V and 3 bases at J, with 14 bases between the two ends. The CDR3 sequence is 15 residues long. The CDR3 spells CASSPRGAYYNEQFF. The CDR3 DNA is TGTGCCAGCAGCCCCCGGGGGGCCTACTACAATGAGCAGTTCTTC.

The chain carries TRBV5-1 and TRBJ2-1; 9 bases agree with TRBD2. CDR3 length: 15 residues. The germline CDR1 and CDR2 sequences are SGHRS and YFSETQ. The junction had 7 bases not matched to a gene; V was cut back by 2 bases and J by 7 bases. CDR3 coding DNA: TGCGCCAGCAGCTTTCTAGCGGGGAGCTCGAATGAGCAGTTCTTC. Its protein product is CASSFLAGSSNEQFF.

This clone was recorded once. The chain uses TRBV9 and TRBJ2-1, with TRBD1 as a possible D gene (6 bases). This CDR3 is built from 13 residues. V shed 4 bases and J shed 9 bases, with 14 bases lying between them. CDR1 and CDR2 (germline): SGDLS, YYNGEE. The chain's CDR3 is CASSTTGMGEQFF. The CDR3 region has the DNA TGTGCCAGCAGCACCACAGGGATGGGTGAGCAGTTCTTC. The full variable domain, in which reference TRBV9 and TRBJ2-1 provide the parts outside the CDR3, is DSGVTQTPKHLITATGQRVTLRCSPRSGDLSVYWYQQSLDQGLQFLIQYYNGEERAKGNILERFSAQQFPDLHSELNLSSLELGDSALYFCASSTTGMGEQFFGPGTRLTVL.

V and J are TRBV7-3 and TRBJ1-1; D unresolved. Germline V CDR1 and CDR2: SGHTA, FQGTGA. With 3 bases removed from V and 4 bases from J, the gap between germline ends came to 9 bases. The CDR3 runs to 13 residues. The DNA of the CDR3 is TGTGCCAGCAGCTTCGGGAGAAGCACTGAAGCTTTCTTT. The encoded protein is CASSFGRSTEAFF.

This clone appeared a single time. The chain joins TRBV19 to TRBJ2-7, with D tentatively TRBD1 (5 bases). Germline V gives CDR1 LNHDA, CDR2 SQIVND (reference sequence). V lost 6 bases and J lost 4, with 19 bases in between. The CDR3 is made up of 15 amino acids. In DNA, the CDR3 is TGTGCCAGTAGCACCCCAGGGTCGCGACGTTACGAGCAGTACTTC. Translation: CASSTPGSRRYEQYF.

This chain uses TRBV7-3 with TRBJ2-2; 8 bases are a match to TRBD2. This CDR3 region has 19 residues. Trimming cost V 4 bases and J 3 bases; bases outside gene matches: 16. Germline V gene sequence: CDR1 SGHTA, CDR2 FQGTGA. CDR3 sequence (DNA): TGTGCCAGCAGCTCCGAAGCGGGAGTCCTCTCGGGGGACACCGGGGAGCTGTTTTTT. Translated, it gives CASSSEAGVLSGDTGELFF. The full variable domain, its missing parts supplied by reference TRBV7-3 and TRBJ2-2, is GAGVSQTPSNKVTEKGKYVELRCDPISGHTALYWYRQSLGQGPEFLIYFQGTGAADDSGLPNDRFFAVRPEGSVSTLKIQRTERGDSAVYLCASSSEAGVLSGDTGELFFGEGSRLTVL.

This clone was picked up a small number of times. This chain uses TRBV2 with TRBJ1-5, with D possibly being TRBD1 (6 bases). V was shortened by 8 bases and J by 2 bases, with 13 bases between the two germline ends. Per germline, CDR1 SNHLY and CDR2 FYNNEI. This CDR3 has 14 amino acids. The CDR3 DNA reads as TGTGCCAGCGGACAGCAACAGGGCAATCAGCCCCAGCATTTT. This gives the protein CASGQQQGNQPQHF.

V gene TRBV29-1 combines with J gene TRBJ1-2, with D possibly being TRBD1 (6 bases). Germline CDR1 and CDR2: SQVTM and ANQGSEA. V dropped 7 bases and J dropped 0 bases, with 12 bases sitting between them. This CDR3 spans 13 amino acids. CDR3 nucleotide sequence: TGCAGCGCCGCAGGGGCAGCTAACTATGGCTACACCTTC. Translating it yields CSAAGAANYGYTF.

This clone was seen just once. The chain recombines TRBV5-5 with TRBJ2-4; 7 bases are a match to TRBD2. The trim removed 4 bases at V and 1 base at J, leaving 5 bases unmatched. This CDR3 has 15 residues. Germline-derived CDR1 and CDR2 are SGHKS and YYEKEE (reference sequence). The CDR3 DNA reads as TGTGCCAGCAGCCTCGCGGGGGTCGCCAAAAACATTCAGTACTTC. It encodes CASSLAGVAKNIQYF.

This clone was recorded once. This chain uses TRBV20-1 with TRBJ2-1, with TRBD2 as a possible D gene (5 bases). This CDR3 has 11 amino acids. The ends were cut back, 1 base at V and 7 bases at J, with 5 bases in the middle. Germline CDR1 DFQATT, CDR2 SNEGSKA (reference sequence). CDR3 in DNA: TGCAGTGCTAGAGGGAGGAATGAGCAGTTCTTC. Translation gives CSARGRNEQFF.

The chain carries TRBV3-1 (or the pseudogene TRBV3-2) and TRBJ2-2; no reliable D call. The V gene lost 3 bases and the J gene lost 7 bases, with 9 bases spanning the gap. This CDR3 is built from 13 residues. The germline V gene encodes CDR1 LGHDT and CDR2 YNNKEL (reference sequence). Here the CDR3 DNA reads TGTGCCAGCAGCCATCTGCGAGGCGGGGAGCTGTTTTTT. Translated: CASSHLRGGELFF.

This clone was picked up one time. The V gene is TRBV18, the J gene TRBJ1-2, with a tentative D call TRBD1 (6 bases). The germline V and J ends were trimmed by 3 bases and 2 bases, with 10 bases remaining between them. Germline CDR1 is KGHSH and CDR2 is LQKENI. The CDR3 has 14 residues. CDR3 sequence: CASSPPGANYGYTF. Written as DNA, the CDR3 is TGTGCCAGCTCACCTCCAGGGGCCAACTATGGCTACACCTTC.

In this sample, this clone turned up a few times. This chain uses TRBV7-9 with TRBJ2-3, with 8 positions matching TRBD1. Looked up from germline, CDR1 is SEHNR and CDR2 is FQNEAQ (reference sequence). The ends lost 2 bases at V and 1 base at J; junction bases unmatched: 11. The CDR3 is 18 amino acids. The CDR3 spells CASSLTLDRGGRTDTQYF. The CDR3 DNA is TGTGCCAGCAGCTTAACCCTTGACAGGGGAGGCCGCACAGATACGCAGTATTTT.

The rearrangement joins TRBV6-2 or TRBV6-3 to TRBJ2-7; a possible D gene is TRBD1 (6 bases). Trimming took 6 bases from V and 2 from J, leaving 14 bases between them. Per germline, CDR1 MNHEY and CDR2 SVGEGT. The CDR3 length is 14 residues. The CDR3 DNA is TGTGCCAGCAGCCTTCTGGGGGCGGCCTACGAGCAGTACTTC. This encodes CASSLLGAAYEQYF.

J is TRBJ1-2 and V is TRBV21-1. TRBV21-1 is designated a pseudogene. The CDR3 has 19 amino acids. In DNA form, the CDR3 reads TGTGCCAGCCTTTGGGGGGGGTTGGCGACACTCCGTTCCGCATATGGCTACACCTTC. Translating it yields CASLWGGLATLRSAYGYTF.

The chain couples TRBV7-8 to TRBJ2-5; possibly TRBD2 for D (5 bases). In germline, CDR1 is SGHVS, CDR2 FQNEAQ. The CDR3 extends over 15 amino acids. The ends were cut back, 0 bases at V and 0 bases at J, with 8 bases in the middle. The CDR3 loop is CASSLAGENQETQYF. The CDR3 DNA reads TGTGCCAGCAGCTTAGCGGGAGAGAACCAAGAGACCCAGTACTTC.

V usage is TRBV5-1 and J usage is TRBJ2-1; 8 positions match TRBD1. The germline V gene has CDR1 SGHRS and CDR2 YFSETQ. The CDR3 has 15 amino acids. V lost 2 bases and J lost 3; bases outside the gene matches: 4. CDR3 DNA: TGCGCCAGCAGCTTTCAGGGGGCAGGCTACAATGAGCAGTTCTTC. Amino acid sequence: CASSFQGAGYNEQFF.

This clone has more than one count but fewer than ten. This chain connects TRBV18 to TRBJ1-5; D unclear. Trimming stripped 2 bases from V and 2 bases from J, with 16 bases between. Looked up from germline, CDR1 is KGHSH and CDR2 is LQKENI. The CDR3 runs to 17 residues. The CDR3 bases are TGTGCCAGCTCACCAGAGGGCAGCAACTCTGGCAATCAGCCCCAGCATTTT. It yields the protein CASSPEGSNSGNQPQHF.

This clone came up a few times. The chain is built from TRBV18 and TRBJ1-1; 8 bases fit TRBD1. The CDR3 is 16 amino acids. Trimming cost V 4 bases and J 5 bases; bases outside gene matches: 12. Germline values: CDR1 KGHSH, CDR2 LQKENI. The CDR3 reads CASSLNGQGVGTEAFF. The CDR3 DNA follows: TGTGCCAGCTCACTTAACGGACAGGGAGTGGGGACTGAAGCTTTCTTT.

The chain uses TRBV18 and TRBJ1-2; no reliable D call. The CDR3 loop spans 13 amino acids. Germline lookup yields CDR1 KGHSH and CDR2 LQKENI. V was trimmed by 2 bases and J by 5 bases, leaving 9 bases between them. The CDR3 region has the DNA TGTGCCAGCTCACCATCACAGCAATATGGCTACACCTTC. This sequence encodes CASSPSQQYGYTF.

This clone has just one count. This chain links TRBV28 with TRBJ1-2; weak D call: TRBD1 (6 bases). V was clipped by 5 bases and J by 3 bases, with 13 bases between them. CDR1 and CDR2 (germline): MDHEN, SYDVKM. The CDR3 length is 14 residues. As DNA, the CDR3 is TGTGCCAGCAGTAATCCCGGGACATACTATGGCTACACCTTC. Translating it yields CASSNPGTYYGYTF.

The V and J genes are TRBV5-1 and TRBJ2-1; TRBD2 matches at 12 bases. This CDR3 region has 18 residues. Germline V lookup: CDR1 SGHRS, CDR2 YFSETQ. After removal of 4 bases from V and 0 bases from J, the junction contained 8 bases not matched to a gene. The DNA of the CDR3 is TGCGCCAGCAGCCGCGGACTAGCGGGATGGAGCTCCTACAATGAGCAGTTCTTC. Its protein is CASSRGLAGWSSYNEQFF.

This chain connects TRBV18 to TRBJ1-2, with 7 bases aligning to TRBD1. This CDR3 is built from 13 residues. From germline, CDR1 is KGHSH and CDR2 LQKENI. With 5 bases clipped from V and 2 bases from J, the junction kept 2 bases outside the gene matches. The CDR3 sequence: CASSAGGNYGYTF. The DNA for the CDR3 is TGTGCCAGCTCAGCAGGGGGAAACTATGGCTACACCTTC. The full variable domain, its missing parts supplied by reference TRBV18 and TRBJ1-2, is NAGVMQNPRHLVRRRGQEARLRCSPMKGHSHVYWYRQLPEEGLKFMVYLQKENIIDESGMPKERFSAEFPKEGPSILRIQQVVRGDSAAYFCASSAGGNYGYTFGSGTRLTVV.